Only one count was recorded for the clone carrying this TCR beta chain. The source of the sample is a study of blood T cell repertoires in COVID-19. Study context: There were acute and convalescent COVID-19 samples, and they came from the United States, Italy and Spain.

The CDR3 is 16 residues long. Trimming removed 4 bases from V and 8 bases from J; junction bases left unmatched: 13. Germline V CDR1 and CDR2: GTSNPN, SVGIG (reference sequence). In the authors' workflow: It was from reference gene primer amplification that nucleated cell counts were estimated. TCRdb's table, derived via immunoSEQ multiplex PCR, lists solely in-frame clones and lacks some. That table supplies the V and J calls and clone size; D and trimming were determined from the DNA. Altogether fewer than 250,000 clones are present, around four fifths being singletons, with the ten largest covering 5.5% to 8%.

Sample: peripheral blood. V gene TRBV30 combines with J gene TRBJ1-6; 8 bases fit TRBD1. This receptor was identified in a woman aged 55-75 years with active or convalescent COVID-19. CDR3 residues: CAWTSPGTGIHSPLHF. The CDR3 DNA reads TGTGCCTGGACCAGCCCCGGGACAGGAATCCATTCACCCCTCCACTTT.